Presented here are 17 T cell receptor beta chains from one specimen sequenced in a study of vaccination effects on CD4 cells after COVID-19. Their target antigens are unknown. The data were produced by immunoSEQ multiplex PCR, yet TCRdb's version contains in-frame clones alone and is incomplete. The table includes over 30,000 clones, under 75% detected once. Sequencing followed a ViraFEST assay step that expanded antigen-specific CD4+ T cells with viral peptide pools. Cells that had been cultured for 10 days were the source of isolated CD4+ T cells. Neither prior SARS-CoV-2 infection nor positive nucleocapsid antibodies were present in the vaccine recipients. The sequencing here drew on CD4+ T cells from PBMCs cultured with SARS-CoV-2 spike peptides, taken before COVID-19 vaccination. The receptors originated from a human donor who received a COVID-19 vaccine.

V gene TRBV30 combines with J gene TRBJ2-1; D remains unclear. This CDR3 has 13 residues. CDR1 is GTSNPN, CDR2 SVGIG, per germline (reference sequence). V lost 2 bases, J lost 6 bases, and 11 bases lay in between. The CDR3 DNA reads TGTGCCTGGAGTATCGGGCCCCGCAATGAGCAGTTCTTC. It translates to CAWSIGPRNEQFF.

This chain uses TRBV14 with TRBJ2-5; unclear D gene. Per germline, CDR1 SGHDN and CDR2 FVKESK. This CDR3 spans 12 amino acids. V lost 3 bases and J lost 5, with 7 bases in between. Written as DNA, the CDR3 is TGTGCCAGCAGCCAGGCATACGAGACCCAGTACTTC. Translation: CASSQAYETQYF. Together with reference TRBV14 and TRBJ2-5, the CDR3 gives the full variable domain: EAGVTQFPSHSVIEKGQTVTLRCDPISGHDNLYWYRRVMGKEIKFLLHFVKESKQDESGMPNNRFLAERTGGTYSTLKVQPAELEDSGVYFCASSQAYETQYFGPGTRLLVL.

The chain is built from TRBV7-9 and TRBJ1-2; the match to TRBD1 covers 8 bases. The CDR3 consists of 13 residues. V lost 8 bases, J lost 3 bases, and 5 bases stayed unmatched. The germline gives CDR1 SEHNR, CDR2 FQNEAQ (reference sequence). DNA of the CDR3: TGTGCCAGCCTACCGACAGGGGACTATGGCTACACCTTC. The encoded protein is CASLPTGDYGYTF.

This clone is a singleton in its sample. V gene TRBV7-2 combines with J gene TRBJ2-1; D is unclear. V lost 5 bases and J lost 7, with 12 bases in between. This CDR3 is built from 13 residues. Germline V CDR1 and CDR2: SGHTA, FQGNSA. The DNA of the CDR3 is TGTGCCAGCAGCCGAACCTTGGAGAATGAGCAGTTCTTC. Protein product: CASSRTLENEQFF.

CDR3 sequence reads: CASSPQTLNYGYTF. CDR3 bases: TGTGCCAGCAGCCCCCAGACCCTTAACTATGGCTACACCTTC. The chain is built from TRBV9 and TRBJ1-2; D not certain. Trimming pared 4 bases from V and 1 base from J, leaving 11 bases between. The germline V gene has CDR1 SGDLS and CDR2 YYNGEE. This CDR3 region has 14 residues. Full variable domain (outside the CDR3, taken from reference TRBV9 and TRBJ1-2): DSGVTQTPKHLITATGQRVTLRCSPRSGDLSVYWYQQSLDQGLQFLIQYYNGEERAKGNILERFSAQQFPDLHSELNLSSLELGDSALYFCASSPQTLNYGYTFGSGTRLTVV.

This clone has only a few counts. Other DNA sequences in this sample translate to the same CDR3. The genes are TRBV30 and TRBJ1-2; 8 nucleotides align to TRBD1. The CDR3 runs to 10 residues. V lost 5 bases, J lost 7 bases, and 0 bases stayed unmatched. The germline gives CDR1 GTSNPN, CDR2 SVGIG (reference sequence). The CDR3, as DNA: TGTGCCTGGGACAGGGGTGGCTACACCTTC. This sequence encodes CAWDRGGYTF.

The chain combines TRBV30 with TRBJ1-1, with a tentative D call TRBD1 (5 bases). V gave up 0 bases and J gave up 7 bases, with 18 bases separating them. This CDR3 is 15 amino acids long. The germline gives CDR1 GTSNPN, CDR2 SVGIG (reference sequence). CDR3 nucleotide sequence: TGTGCCTGGAGTGTACGGGACCCCTTAGTCGGTGAAGCTTTCTTT. As protein: CAWSVRDPLVGEAFF.

This clone was seen once. The chain links TRBV6-6 to TRBJ2-3; 9 bases are a match to TRBD2. V trimming: 5 bases; J trimming: 1 base; junction bases outside the gene matches: 7. CDR1 MNHNY and CDR2 SVGAGI come from the germline V gene (reference sequence). The CDR3 spans 16 residues. The CDR3 DNA is TGTGCCAGCAGTCCTCTGCCTAGCGGGGGCACAGATACGCAGTATTTT. This gives the protein CASSPLPSGGTDTQYF.

The chain has TRBV6-5 and TRBJ1-2; the D gene is possibly TRBD1 (5 bases). There are 12 residues in the CDR3. V gave up 4 bases and J gave up 4 bases, with 7 bases separating them. CDR1 is MNHEY, CDR2 SVGAGI, per germline. CDR3 loop: CASSSQGYGYTF. CDR3 DNA sequence: TGTGCCAGCAGTTCTCAGGGCTATGGCTACACCTTC.

This clone was counted a few times. The chain carries TRBV2 and TRBJ1-6; the D is unclear. The CDR3 is made up of 18 amino acids. Trimming removed 1 base at V and 0 bases at J, with 13 bases between. CDR1 and CDR2 from the germline V gene are SNHLY and FYNNEI. Here the CDR3 reads CASSEGGQASSYNSPLHF. In DNA, the CDR3 is TGTGCCAGCAGTGAAGGAGGGCAGGCGAGCTCCTATAATTCACCCCTCCACTTT.

This clone has more than one count but fewer than ten. One end of the junction fails to match germline, which may point to a read error. The chain uses TRBV11-3 and TRBJ1-1, with D uncertain. Germline V gene sequence: CDR1 SGHNT, CDR2 YENEEA. The CDR3 runs 12 residues. The CDR3 region is CASSLENTEAFF. The CDR3 DNA is TGTGCCAGCAGCCTAGAGAACACTGAAGCTTTCTTT. Supplemented by reference TRBV11-3 and TRBJ1-1, the full variable domain reads EAGVVQSPRYKIIEKKQPVAFWCNPISGHNTLYWYLQNLGQGPELLIRYENEEAVDDSQLPKDRFSAERLKGVDSTLKIQPAELGDSAVYLCASSLENTEAFFGQGTRLTVV.

The rearrangement joins TRBV6-5 to TRBJ2-5; TRBD2 might be the D (6 bases). Germline V gene data show CDR1 as MNHEY and CDR2 as SVGAGI. The CDR3 runs 14 residues. Trimming shortened V by 0 bases and J by 4 bases, and 9 bases separated the two germline ends. CDR3 in amino acids: CASSYSGGRETQYF. In DNA, the CDR3 is TGTGCCAGCAGTTACTCGGGGGGACGAGAGACCCAGTACTTC.

The chain joins TRBV7-9 to TRBJ2-1; a possible D gene is TRBD1 (6 bases). In germline, CDR1 is SEHNR, CDR2 FQNEAQ (reference sequence). The CDR3 runs to 14 residues. Trimming stripped 6 bases from V and 5 bases from J, with 14 bases between. The CDR3 region is CASSPGTPDNEQFF. In DNA, the CDR3 is TGTGCCAGCAGTCCCGGGACACCTGACAATGAGCAGTTCTTC.

V and J are TRBV11-2 and TRBJ2-2, with 10 bases matching TRBD1. Germline assignment: CDR1 SGHAT and CDR2 FQNNGV. This CDR3 has 15 residues. The J segment lost 4 bases and the V segment lost 2 bases, leaving 1 base of the junction unmatched. CDR3 region: CASSLRTGGTGELFF. CDR3 sequence (DNA): TGTGCCAGCAGCTTAAGGACAGGGGGCACCGGGGAGCTGTTTTTT.

The chain links TRBV3-1 (or the pseudogene TRBV3-2) to TRBJ1-3, with D uncertain. The ends were cut back, 4 bases at V and 0 bases at J, with 16 bases in the middle. The CDR3 has 17 amino acids. CDR1 LGHDT and CDR2 YNNKEL come from the germline V gene (reference sequence). The CDR3 here is CASSPLGQGGSGNTIYF. For the CDR3, the DNA is TGTGCCAGCAGCCCCTTGGGCCAAGGAGGCTCTGGAAACACCATATATTTT.

V gene TRBV4-2 combines with J gene TRBJ1-5; D ambiguous. Trimming removed 1 base at V and 0 bases at J, with 10 bases between. Looked up from germline, CDR1 is LGHNA and CDR2 is YNFKEQ. CDR3 length equals 16 residues. CDR3 DNA sequence: TGTGCCAGCAGCCAAGGATCGGACTATAGCAATCAGCCCCAGCATTTT. Translation: CASSQGSDYSNQPQHF.

The J gene is TRBJ1-1, the V gene TRBV19, with a tentative D call TRBD1 (5 bases). The V gene lost 9 bases and the J gene lost 8 bases, with 16 bases spanning the gap. Per germline, CDR1 LNHDA and CDR2 SQIVND (reference sequence). The CDR3 extends over 12 amino acids. As DNA, the CDR3 is TGTGCCAGCACAGGCCCTACTTCCGAAGCTTTCTTT. This sequence encodes CASTGPTSEAFF.